Listed below are T cell receptor beta chains from one sample, sequenced in a study of cytomegalovirus exposure and HLA in healthy donors. The repertoire was sequenced with immunoSEQ multiplex PCR; TCRdb's copy has only in-frame clones and lacks some. The table records 310,000 or so clones, roughly 90% of them present only once. The sequenced sample was PBMCs. The receptors here all came from a woman aged 18 to 35 in good health and CMV-seronegative. Both conserved end residues are part of each CDR3. The order of the fields is D gene, J gene, clone size, V gene, CDR3 DNA, CDR3 protein. The D gene is left open where the match is weak. Expanded clones get a size class; other rows say once, few or many, or leave the size out.

D: NA; J: TRBJ1-1; size: NA; V: TRBV30; DNA: TGTGCCTGGAGTGTTAGCAGGAACACTGAAGCTTTCTTT; CDR3: CAWSVSRNTEAFF
D: TRBD2; J: TRBJ2-3; size: NA; V: TRBV4-2; DNA: TGTGCCAGCAGCCTAATTACTAGCGGGGAATACCAGACGGATACGCAGTATTTT; CDR3: CASSLITSGEYQTDTQYF
D: NA; J: TRBJ1-2; size: few; V: TRBV6-1; DNA: TGTGCCAGCAGTGAGAGGCCGGGACACGGAGGTCTGTATGGCTACACCTTC; CDR3: CASSERPGHGGLYGYTF
D: NA; J: TRBJ2-7; size: once; V: TRBV10-3; DNA: TGTGCCATCTCAGCAGGGTTAGACGAGCAGTACTTC; CDR3: CAISAGLDEQYF
D: TRBD1; J: TRBJ1-1; size: NA; V: TRBV18; DNA: TGTGCCAGCTCTCACCGGGACAGGGTATTGAACACTGAAGCTTTCTTT; CDR3: CASSHRDRVLNTEAFF
D: TRBD2; J: TRBJ2-5; size: NA; V: TRBV10-2; DNA: TGCGCCAGCAGCCTTAGGACTAGCGGTTACCAAGAGACCCAGTACTTC; CDR3: CASSLRTSGYQETQYF
D: TRBD1; J: TRBJ1-3; size: NA; V: TRBV7-9; DNA: TGTGCCAGCAGCGGACAGGGGTCGGGAAACACCATATATTTT; CDR3: CASSGQGSGNTIYF
D: NA; J: TRBJ1-2; size: NA; V: TRBV5-5; DNA: TGTGCCAGCAGCTCGGCCAGGTGGAACTATGGCTACACCTTC; CDR3: CASSSARWNYGYTF
D: TRBD1; J: TRBJ1-2; size: NA; V: TRBV6-1; DNA: TGTGCCAGCAGTGTTCGACAGGGAGGAAATGGCTACACCTTC; CDR3: CASSVRQGGNGYTF
D: NA; J: TRBJ2-5; size: NA; V: TRBV2; DNA: TGTGCCAGCAAGATGGAGATAGAGACCCAGTACTTC; CDR3: CASKMEIETQYF
D: NA; J: TRBJ2-3; size: once; V: TRBV7-9; DNA: TGTTCCAGCAGCCGAAAGACTGCCAGTATCACAGATACGCAGTATTTT; CDR3: CSSSRKTASITDTQYF
D: NA; J: TRBJ2-4; size: NA; V: TRBV2; DNA: TGTGCCAGCAGGGCCTTAGCGCTTATAAATGCCAAAAACATTCAGTACTTC; CDR3: CASRALALINAKNIQYF
D: NA; J: TRBJ2-5; size: once; V: TRBV15; DNA: TGTGCCACCAGCAGAGAGGTTGGACTGTTCCAAGAGACCCAGTACTTC; CDR3: CATSREVGLFQETQYF
D: NA; J: TRBJ2-5; size: NA; V: TRBV7-9; DNA: TGTGCCAGCAGCACTAATCTAGAGACCCAGTACTTC; CDR3: CASSTNLETQYF
D: NA; J: TRBJ2-5; size: NA; V: TRBV2; DNA: TGTGCCAGCAGACAGGGGAGGCAAGAGACCCAGTACTTC; CDR3: CASRQGRQETQYF
D: NA; J: TRBJ1-2; size: NA; V: TRBV5-8; DNA: TGTGCCAGCAGCTTGAGCTCCCAGGGTATAAACTATGGCTACACCTTC; CDR3: CASSLSSQGINYGYTF
D: NA; J: TRBJ2-5; size: NA; V: TRBV11-2; DNA: TGTGCCAGCAGCTTAGGTGGCCCGGGGGAGACCCAGTACTTC; CDR3: CASSLGGPGETQYF
D: TRBD1; J: TRBJ1-4; size: NA; V: TRBV4-1; DNA: TGCGCCAAAGGGGGCGATCTTTCAGCTAATGAAAAACTGTTTTTT; CDR3: CAKGGDLSANEKLFF
D: TRBD1; J: TRBJ2-7; size: NA; V: TRBV19; DNA: TGTGCCAGTAGTGTGACAGGGGCGGGCTACGAGCAGTACTTC; CDR3: CASSVTGAGYEQYF
D: TRBD2; J: TRBJ2-3; size: NA; V: TRBV7-9; DNA: TGTGCCAGCAGCCGTCACGTGAGCGGGGGGGACACAGATACGCAGTATTTT; CDR3: CASSRHVSGGDTDTQYF
D: NA; J: TRBJ1-1; size: NA; V: TRBV5-1; DNA: TGCGCCAGCAGCTTCTGGGGCAACACTGAAGCTTTCTTT; CDR3: CASSFWGNTEAFF
D: TRBD1; J: TRBJ1-2; size: NA; V: TRBV4-1; DNA: TGCGCCAGCAGCCAAGTTGAAGGGACAGGGGGCGTTCGTGGCTACACCTTC; CDR3: CASSQVEGTGGVRGYTF
D: NA; J: TRBJ2-5; size: NA; V: TRBV2; DNA: TGTGCCAGCAGCTCCTTGCGGGGCGTCCAAGAGACCCAGTACTTC; CDR3: CASSSLRGVQETQYF
D: NA; J: TRBJ1-2; size: few; V: TRBV30; DNA: TGTGCCTGGACCCGGGACATGGGTGGCTACACCTTC; CDR3: CAWTRDMGGYTF
D: TRBD1; J: TRBJ2-7; size: once; V: TRBV19; DNA: TGTGCCAGTAGTATAGTAGGCAGGGGGATATCCTACGAGCAGTACTTC; CDR3: CASSIVGRGISYEQYF
D: NA; J: TRBJ1-3; size: NA; V: TRBV6-5; DNA: TGTGCCAGCAGTTACTCGCAGGTCTCTGGAAACACCATATATTTT; CDR3: CASSYSQVSGNTIYF
D: TRBD2; J: TRBJ2-3; size: NA; V: TRBV10-1; DNA: TGCGCCAGCAGTGAGTCGTTGGTAGCGGGGTACTCAGATACGCAGTATTTT; CDR3: CASSESLVAGYSDTQYF
D: TRBD1; J: TRBJ1-2; size: NA; V: TRBV15; DNA: TGTGCCACCAGCAGAGATCGGGGACAGGGAAGCTATGGCTACACCTTC; CDR3: CATSRDRGQGSYGYTF
D: NA; J: TRBJ1-3; size: NA; V: TRBV27; DNA: TGTGCCAGCAGTCTTCGCGGGGAACTTCACTCTGGAAACACCATATATTTT; CDR3: CASSLRGELHSGNTIYF
D: NA; J: TRBJ1-1; size: NA; V: TRBV11-2; DNA: TGTGCCAGCAGCAAACAGGGAACTGAAGCTTTCTTT; CDR3: CASSKQGTEAFF
D: TRBD2; J: TRBJ2-2; size: once; V: TRBV6-6; DNA: TGTGCCAGCAGTTACAATAGCGGGGGGGCCGGCCGGGAGCTGTTTTTT; CDR3: CASSYNSGGAGRELFF
D: NA; J: TRBJ1-2; size: NA; V: TRBV5-1; DNA: TGCGCCAGCAGCGAAACAGGGAACGCATATGGCTACACCTTC; CDR3: CASSETGNAYGYTF
D: NA; J: TRBJ2-1; size: once; V: TRBV25-1; DNA: TGTGCCAGCAGTGATCGTCAGGGTGGGCAGGGTAATGAGCAGTTCTTC; CDR3: CASSDRQGGQGNEQFF
D: NA; J: TRBJ2-7; size: once; V: TRBV23-1; DNA: TGCGCCAGCAGTCAATCGTGCGCGATTTACGAGCAGTACTTC; CDR3: CASSQSCAIYEQYF
D: TRBD2; J: TRBJ2-5; size: once; V: TRBV10-2; DNA: TGCGCCAGCAGTTTAGCGGGGGGGCGAGAGACCCAGTACTTC; CDR3: CASSLAGGRETQYF
D: TRBD2; J: TRBJ2-1; size: NA; V: TRBV10-1; DNA: TGCGCCAGCAGTCGGACTAGCGGGGGGTTCAATGAGCAGTTCTTC; CDR3: CASSRTSGGFNEQFF
D: TRBD1; J: TRBJ2-7; size: NA; V: TRBV19; DNA: TGTGCCAGTAGTTGGAAAGCCGGGACAGCTAACCACGAGCAGTACTTC; CDR3: CASSWKAGTANHEQYF